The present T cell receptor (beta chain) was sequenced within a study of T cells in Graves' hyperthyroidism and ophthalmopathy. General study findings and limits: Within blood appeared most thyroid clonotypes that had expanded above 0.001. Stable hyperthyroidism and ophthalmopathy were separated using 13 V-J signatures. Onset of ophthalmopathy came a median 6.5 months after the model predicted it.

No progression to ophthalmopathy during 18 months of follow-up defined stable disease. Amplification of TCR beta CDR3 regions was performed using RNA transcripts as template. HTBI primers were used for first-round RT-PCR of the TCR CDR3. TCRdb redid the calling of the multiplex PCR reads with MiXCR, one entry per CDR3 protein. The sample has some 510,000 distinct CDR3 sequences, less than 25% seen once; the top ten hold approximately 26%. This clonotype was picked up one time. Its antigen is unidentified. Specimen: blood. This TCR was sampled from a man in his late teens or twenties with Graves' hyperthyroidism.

Written as DNA, the CDR3 is TGTGCCAGCAGTTTAGAAGCCAGGGTTGACTATGGCTACACCTTC. As protein: CASSLEARVDYGYTF. The V call is TRBV12-3 or TRBV12-4, the J call TRBJ1-2; the D gene is possibly TRBD1 (5 bases). This CDR3 has 15 amino acids. Trimming took 1 base from V and 3 from J, leaving 12 bases between them.